This T cell receptor beta chain was recovered during a study of blood T cell repertoires in COVID-19. Study context: COVID-19 samples collected from the United States, Italy and Spain covered acute and convalescent phases. PBMCs, B-cell-depleted T cells, or T cells provided the cDNA or gDNA that made up the material.

In the original workflow: Estimates of nucleated cell counts were drawn from the amplification of reference gene primers. Some clones are missing from TCRdb's copy, which holds only in-frame ones; the method was immunoSEQ multiplex PCR. The V and J calls and clone size were taken over from that table, and D and trimming were inferred from the DNA. Of about 350,000 clones detected, 88% appear once; the ten largest clones hold around 6.6%. Patients from Seattle were sampled longitudinally, starting during active infection. Sequencing was done on a sample of peripheral blood. The sequence was collected from a woman in her seventies with COVID-19, enrolled during active disease.

Here the CDR3 reads CASSWNGFQETQYF. The CDR3 DNA reads as TGTGCCAGCAGCTGGAACGGGTTCCAAGAGACCCAGTACTTC. The rearrangement links TRBV7-2 to TRBJ2-5; no clear D gene. The CDR3 contains 14 residues. The germline gives CDR1 SGHTA, CDR2 FQGNSA. V was cut by 4 bases and J by 1 base, with 10 bases left in between.